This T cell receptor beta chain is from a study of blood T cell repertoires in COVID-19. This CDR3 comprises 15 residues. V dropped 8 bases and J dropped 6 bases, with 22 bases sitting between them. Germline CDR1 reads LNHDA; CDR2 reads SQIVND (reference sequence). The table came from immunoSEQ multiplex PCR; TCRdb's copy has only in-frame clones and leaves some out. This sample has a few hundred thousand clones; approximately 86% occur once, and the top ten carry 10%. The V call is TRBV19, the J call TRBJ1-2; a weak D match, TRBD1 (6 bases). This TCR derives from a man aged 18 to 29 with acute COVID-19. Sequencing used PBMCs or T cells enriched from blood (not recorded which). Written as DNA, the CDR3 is TGTGCCAGTCGGCTCTTGAAGGGGGTCGGAAATGGCTACACCTTC. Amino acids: CASRLLKGVGNGYTF.